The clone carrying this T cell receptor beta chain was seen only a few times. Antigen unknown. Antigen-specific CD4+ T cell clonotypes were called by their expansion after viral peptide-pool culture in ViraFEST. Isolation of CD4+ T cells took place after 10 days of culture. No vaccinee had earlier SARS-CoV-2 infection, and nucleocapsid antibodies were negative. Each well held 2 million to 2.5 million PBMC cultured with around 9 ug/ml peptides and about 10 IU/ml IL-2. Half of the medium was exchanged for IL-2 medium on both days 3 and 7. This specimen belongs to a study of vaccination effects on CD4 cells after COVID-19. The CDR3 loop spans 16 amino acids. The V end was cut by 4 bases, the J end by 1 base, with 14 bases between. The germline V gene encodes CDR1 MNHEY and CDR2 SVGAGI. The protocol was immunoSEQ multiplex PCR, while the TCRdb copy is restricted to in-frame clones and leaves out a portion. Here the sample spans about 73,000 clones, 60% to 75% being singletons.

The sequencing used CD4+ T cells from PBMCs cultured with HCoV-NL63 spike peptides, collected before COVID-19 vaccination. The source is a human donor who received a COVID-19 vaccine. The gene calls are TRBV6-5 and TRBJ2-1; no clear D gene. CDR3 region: CASSSRRKDSYNEQFF. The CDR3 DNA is TGTGCCAGCAGTTCCAGACGAAAAGATTCCTACAATGAGCAGTTCTTC.